The rows below give T cell receptor beta chains drawn from one sample of a study of T cells after yellow fever vaccination. TCRdb fed the 5' RACE reads into MiXCR, producing one record per CDR3 protein. The sample carries around 550,000 distinct CDR3 sequences, over 15% recorded once. The sequencing here drew on PBMCs, taken 15 days after the yellow fever booster vaccination. These receptors were collected from a man aged 30 to 45 who received the YFV17D yellow fever vaccine. The CDR3 runs from the conserved cysteine through the conserved F or W. A D gene is named only where the DNA matches it firmly. Rows give clone size only sometimes, using once, few, many, or a class for an expanded clone.

TRBJ2-7,-,14,TRBV27,TRBD2,TGTGCCAGCACCCCCGGGGGGTCCTCCTACGAGCAGTACTTC,CASTPGGSSYEQYF
TRBJ2-1,few,15,TRBV24-1,TRBD2,TGTGCCACCAGTGAAAGTGCGGGAGCCTACAATGAGCAGTTCTTC,CATSESAGAYNEQFF
TRBJ2-2,-,16,TRBV7-2,TRBD2,TGTGCCAGCAGTACCCGGACTAGCGGGTGGGCCGGGGAGCTGTTTTTT,CASSTRTSGWAGELFF
TRBJ2-2,-,16,TRBV6-2/TRBV6-3,TRBD2,TGTGCCAGCAAGACTAGCGGGAGTTATAACACCGGGGAGCTGTTTTTT,CASKTSGSYNTGELFF
TRBJ2-2,-,15,TRBV6-2/TRBV6-3,TRBD2,TGTGCCAGCAGAACGGGAGGGAAGAACACCGGGGAGCTGTTTTTT,CASRTGGKNTGELFF
TRBJ2-2,-,16,TRBV12-3/TRBV12-4,TRBD1,TGTGCCAGCAGCCCCCCCACAGGGGATAACACCGGGGAGCTGTTTTTT,CASSPPTGDNTGELFF
TRBJ2-3,-,15,TRBV20-1,TRBD2,TGCAGTGCGAAAGCACTAGCGGGAGGAGGAGATACGCAGTATTTT,CSAKALAGGGDTQYF
TRBJ2-3,-,14,TRBV6-2/TRBV6-3,-,TGTGCCAGCAGTTCAGCCGAGGGTGTAGATACGCAGTATTTT,CASSSAEGVDTQYF
TRBJ1-6,few,18,TRBV11-1,-,TGTGCCAGCAGCCGGGGAGGACGGGGGAGCTCCTATAATTCACCCCTCCACTTT,CASSRGGRGSSYNSPLHF
TRBJ1-1,many,13,TRBV5-1,-,TGCGCCAGCAGCTGGACAGCGAACACTGAAGCTTTCTTT,CASSWTANTEAFF
TRBJ2-3,many,14,TRBV20-1,-,TGCAGTGCTAGACATAGCGGTCGCACAGATACGCAGTATTTT,CSARHSGRTDTQYF
TRBJ2-2,many,14,TRBV12-3/TRBV12-4,TRBD2,TGTGCCAGCCGGACTAGCGGGAACACCGGGGAGCTGTTTTTT,CASRTSGNTGELFF
TRBJ1-4,few,13,TRBV24-1,-,TGTGCCACCGCCCCACCTGGGGGTGAAAAACTGTTTTTT,CATAPPGGEKLFF
TRBJ2-7,few,15,TRBV4-3,TRBD2,TGCGCCAGCAGCCATTTTCTAGCGGAGACCTACGAGCAGTACTTC,CASSHFLAETYEQYF
TRBJ1-2,-,18,TRBV18,TRBD1,TGTGCCAGCTCACCACCGGGGACAGGGGGCGAAGTCTCCTATGGCTACACCTTC,CASSPPGTGGEVSYGYTF
TRBJ2-3,-,18,TRBV20-1,-,TGCAGTGCTAGAGATACCCCCCTACGGAACTGGAACACAGATACGCAGTATTTT,CSARDTPLRNWNTDTQYF
TRBJ1-4,-,11,TRBV20-1,-,TGCAGTGCTAGAGGAAATGAAAAACTGTTTTTT,CSARGNEKLFF
TRBJ2-1,-,15,TRBV6-2/TRBV6-3,-,TGTGCCAGCAGTTCTACCCCCCATGGTGCCAATGAGCAGTTCTTC,CASSSTPHGANEQFF
TRBJ1-1,few,12,TRBV7-2,TRBD1,TGTGCCAGCAGCTCCGACAGGGCATGGGCTTTCTTT,CASSSDRAWAFF
TRBJ2-5,few,13,TRBV12-3/TRBV12-4,-,TGTGCCAGCCTCCCGGGACGTCAAGAGACCCAGTACTTC,CASLPGRQETQYF
TRBJ2-5,-,16,TRBV6-5,-,TGTGCCAGCAGTTACAGGCCGGAAGGGATCCAAGAGACCCAGTACTTC,CASSYRPEGIQETQYF
TRBJ2-1,-,16,TRBV5-1,-,TGCGCCAGCAGCTTGGTAAGGGGCGCCCCAGGAAATGAGCAGTTCTTC,CASSLVRGAPGNEQFF
TRBJ2-1,few,16,TRBV5-1,TRBD2,TGCGCCAGCAGGACCCTCCCTAGCGGGAGTTACAATGAGCAGTTCTTC,CASRTLPSGSYNEQFF
TRBJ2-3,few,13,TRBV20-1,-,TGCAGTGCTAGAAAGGGGGGCACAGATACGCAGTATTTT,CSARKGGTDTQYF
TRBJ2-5,-,14,TRBV6-5,-,TGTGCCAGCAGTTACCTAGTGGGAACGGAGACCCAGTACTTC,CASSYLVGTETQYF
TRBJ2-1,few,13,TRBV10-3,-,TGTGCCATAGGTTCTAGGGGGTACAATGAGCAGTTCTTC,CAIGSRGYNEQFF
TRBJ2-7,few,13,TRBV29-1,TRBD1,TGCAGCGTAGCCGGACAGGGGGCAGGCGAGCAGTACTTC,CSVAGQGAGEQYF
TRBJ2-3,-,13,TRBV12-3/TRBV12-4,TRBD2,TGTGCCAGCGGCGGGAGGAAGTCAGATACGCAGTATTTT,CASGGRKSDTQYF
TRBJ1-1,many,14,TRBV7-9,-,TGTGCCAGCAAAAGAGGGAGTTCGAACACTGAAGCTTTCTTT,CASKRGSSNTEAFF
TRBJ2-1,-,14,TRBV5-6,-,TGTGCCAGCAGCTTGGCGAGTAGACTGAATGAGCAGTTCTTC,CASSLASRLNEQFF
TRBJ1-2,few,14,TRBV14,TRBD1,TGTGCCAGCAGCCAGGACAGGGGGATTCTGAGCTACACCTTC,CASSQDRGILSYTF
TRBJ2-7,few,14,TRBV6-1,TRBD1,TGTGCCAGCAGTGTAGGGACAGGACCCTACGAGCAGTACTTC,CASSVGTGPYEQYF
TRBJ2-5,few,14,TRBV20-1,TRBD2,TGCAGTGCTAGGTCCAGCGGGAGTTTGGAGACCCAGTACTTC,CSARSSGSLETQYF
TRBJ2-3,few,11,TRBV5-1,-,TGCGCCAGCAGCGCAGGGGATCCGCAGTATTTT,CASSAGDPQYF
TRBJ2-7,-,14,TRBV12-3/TRBV12-4,TRBD1,TGTGCCAGCCACAAACAGGGGCAGCCCTACGAGCAGTACTTC,CASHKQGQPYEQYF
TRBJ2-3,few,14,TRBV7-9,-,TGTGCCAGCACCCGGACTGGAAACACAGATACGCAGTATTTT,CASTRTGNTDTQYF
TRBJ1-4,few,16,TRBV5-1,-,TGCGCCAGCACCCTAGGGCCGGCGGCGACTAATGAAAAACTGTTTTTT,CASTLGPAATNEKLFF
TRBJ1-1,-,12,TRBV12-3/TRBV12-4,TRBD1,TGTGCCAGCAATAGGGGGCCCACTGAAGCTTTCTTT,CASNRGPTEAFF
TRBJ2-3,-,13,TRBV11-2,-,TGTGCCAGCAGCTTTAGCCCCCCAGATACGCAGTATTTT,CASSFSPPDTQYF
TRBJ2-5,few,16,TRBV7-8,-,TGTGCCAGCAGCTTAGTCAAGAGACAGGATTCAGTGACCCAGTACTTC,CASSLVKRQDSVTQYF
TRBJ2-7,few,13,TRBV28,TRBD2,TGTGCCACTAGTAGCGGGAGCGCCGGCGAGCAGTACTTC,CATSSGSAGEQYF
TRBJ2-3,few,14,TRBV6-5,-,TGTGCCAGCAGTTATCGCAGGGGCGGAGATACGCAGTATTTT,CASSYRRGGDTQYF
TRBJ2-1,-,17,TRBV25-1,-,TGTGCCAGCAGTGAGGGGCGGTTCGCCAGCTCCTACAATGAGCAGTTCTTC,CASSEGRFASSYNEQFF
TRBJ1-2,few,15,TRBV20-1,TRBD1,TGCAGTGCAAGGACCCCGGGACAGGGGGCTCGGGGCTACACCTTC,CSARTPGQGARGYTF
TRBJ2-2,-,16,TRBV27,-,TGTGCCAGCAGATTGAGGTTACTAGAAGTCACCGGGGAGCTGTTTTTT,CASRLRLLEVTGELFF
TRBJ2-1,-,13,TRBV18,-,TGTGCCAGCTCATCGGGCCCGGCTGGAGAGCAGTTCTTC,CASSSGPAGEQFF